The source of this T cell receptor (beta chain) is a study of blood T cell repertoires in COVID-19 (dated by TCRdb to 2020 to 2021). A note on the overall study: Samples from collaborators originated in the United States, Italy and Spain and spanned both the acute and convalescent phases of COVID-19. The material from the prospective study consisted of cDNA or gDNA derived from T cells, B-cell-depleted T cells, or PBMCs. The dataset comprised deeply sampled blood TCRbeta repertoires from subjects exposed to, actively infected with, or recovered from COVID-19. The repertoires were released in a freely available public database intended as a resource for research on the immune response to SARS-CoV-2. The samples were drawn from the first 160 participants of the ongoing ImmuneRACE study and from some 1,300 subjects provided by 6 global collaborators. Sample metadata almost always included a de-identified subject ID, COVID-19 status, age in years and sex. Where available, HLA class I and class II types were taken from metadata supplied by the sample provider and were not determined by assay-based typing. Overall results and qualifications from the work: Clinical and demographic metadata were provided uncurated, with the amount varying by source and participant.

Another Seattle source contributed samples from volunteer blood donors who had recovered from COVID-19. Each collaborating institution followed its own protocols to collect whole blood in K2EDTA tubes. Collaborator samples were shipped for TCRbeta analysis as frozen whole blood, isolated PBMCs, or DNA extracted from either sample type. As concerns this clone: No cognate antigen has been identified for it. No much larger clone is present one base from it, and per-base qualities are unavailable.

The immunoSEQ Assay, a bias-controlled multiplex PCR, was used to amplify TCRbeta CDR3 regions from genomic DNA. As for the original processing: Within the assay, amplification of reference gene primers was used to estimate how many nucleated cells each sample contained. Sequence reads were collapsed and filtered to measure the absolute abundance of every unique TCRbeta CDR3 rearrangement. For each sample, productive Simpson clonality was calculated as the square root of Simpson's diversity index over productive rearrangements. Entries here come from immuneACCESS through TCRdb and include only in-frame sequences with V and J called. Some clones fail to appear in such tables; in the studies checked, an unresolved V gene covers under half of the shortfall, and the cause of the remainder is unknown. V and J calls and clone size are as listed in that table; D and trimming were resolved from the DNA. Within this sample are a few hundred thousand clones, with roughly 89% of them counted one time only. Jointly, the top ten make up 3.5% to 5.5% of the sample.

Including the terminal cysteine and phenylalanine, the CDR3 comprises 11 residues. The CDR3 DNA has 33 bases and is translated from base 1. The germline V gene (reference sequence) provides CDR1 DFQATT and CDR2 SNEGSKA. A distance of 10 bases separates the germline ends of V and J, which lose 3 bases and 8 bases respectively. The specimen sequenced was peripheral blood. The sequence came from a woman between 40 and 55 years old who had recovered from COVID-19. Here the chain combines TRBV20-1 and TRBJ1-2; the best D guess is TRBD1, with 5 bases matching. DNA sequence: TGCAGTGCTAGCAGGGTGGGCGGCTACACCTTC. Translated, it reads CSASRVGGYTF.